Each of the 31 T cell receptor beta chains below was sequenced from the same sample in a study of cytomegalovirus exposure and HLA in healthy donors (dated 2017 in TCRdb). Library construction relied on the immunoSEQ multiplex PCR assay. For the multiplex PCR, a mixture combining 60 forward primers for TCR Vbeta segments and 13 reverse primers for TCR Jbeta segments was used. In TCRdb, the immuneACCESS table is reduced to in-frame sequences with V and J assigned. These tables do not hold every clone; where another copy was compared, an unresolved V gene accounts for under half, and the others remain unexplained. The sample includes under 150,000 clones, with roughly 75% observed a single time. The ten largest clones capture approximately 2% of the sample. The source material was PBMCs. The receptor set was obtained from a man aged 30 to 45 in good health and CMV-seronegative.

V usage is TRBV6-6 and J usage is TRBJ2-1, with 7 bases matching TRBD1. Looked up from germline, CDR1 is MNHNY and CDR2 is SVGAGI (reference sequence). V shed 7 bases, J shed 3 bases, and the junction held 3 bases outside the gene matches. The CDR3 sequence is 13 residues long. CDR3 loop: CASTRDSYNEQFF. In nucleotides, the CDR3 is TGTGCCAGCACCCGGGACAGCTACAATGAGCAGTTCTTC.

The chain links TRBV30 to TRBJ2-7; weak D call: TRBD2 (6 bases). V lost 2 bases to trimming and J lost 0 bases, with 11 bases between them. This CDR3 contains 14 residues. Per germline, CDR1 GTSNPN and CDR2 SVGIG (reference sequence). DNA of the CDR3: TGTGCCTGGAGTTGGGGGGTGGGCTCCTACGAGCAGTACTTC. Translating it yields CAWSWGVGSYEQYF.

The V gene is TRBV7-9, the J gene TRBJ2-5; possibly TRBD1 for D (6 bases). In germline, CDR1 is SEHNR, CDR2 FQNEAQ (reference sequence). Trimming pared 2 bases from V and 4 bases from J, leaving 14 bases between. The CDR3 consists of 15 residues. CDR3 coding DNA: TGTGCCAGCAGCTTAATTGGGGGCAGGGGAGAGACCCAGTACTTC. This translates into CASSLIGGRGETQYF.

This clone was recorded once. This chain joins TRBV11-2 and TRBJ2-3, with D tentatively TRBD1 (5 bases). CDR1 and CDR2 from the germline V gene are SGHAT and FQNNGV. V was clipped by 0 bases and J by 1 base, with 14 bases between them. The CDR3 is 17 amino acids. The CDR3 loop reads CASSLEPPGRGTDTQYF. CDR3 DNA: TGTGCCAGCAGCTTAGAGCCGCCAGGGCGCGGCACAGATACGCAGTATTTT.

In DNA form, the CDR3 reads TGTGCCAGCAGCCCATCTTTAGCGGGCCCCTGGGATGAGCAGTTCTTC. It yields the protein CASSPSLAGPWDEQFF. The chain uses TRBV7-9 and TRBJ2-1, with TRBD2 matching over 7 bases. The CDR3 is made up of 16 amino acids. The V segment lost 5 bases and the J segment 8 bases; nucleotides outside the gene matches: 15. Germline-derived CDR1 and CDR2 are SEHNR and FQNEAQ (reference sequence). Based on the CDR3 plus reference TRBV7-9 and TRBJ2-1, the full variable domain is DTGVSQNPRHKITKRGQNVTFRCDPISEHNRLYWYRQTLGQGPEFLTYFQNEAQLEKSRLLSDRFSAERPKGSFSTLEIQRTEQGDSAMYLCASSPSLAGPWDEQFFGPGTRLTVL.

The chain uses TRBV13 and TRBJ2-5; TRBD2 matches at 8 bases. The CDR3 is 15 amino acids. The V segment lost 4 bases and the J segment 4 bases; nucleotides outside the gene matches: 8. Looked up from germline, CDR1 is PRHDT and CDR2 is FYEKMQ (reference sequence). The DNA for the CDR3 is TGTGCCAGCAGCTCGGGACTAGGTGTCTCAGAGACCCAGTACTTC. Translated, it gives CASSSGLGVSETQYF.

In its sample, this clone was seen a few times. The genes are TRBV4-1 and TRBJ1-4; TRBD1 agrees at 8 bases. CDR3 length: 18 residues. Trimming removed 2 bases from V and 0 bases from J; junction bases left unmatched: 8. Germline assignment: CDR1 MGHRA and CDR2 YSYEKL. The CDR3 coding sequence is TGCGCCAGCAGCCAATACCACGGACAGGGTGCAACTAATGAAAAACTGTTTTTT. The encoded protein is CASSQYHGQGATNEKLFF.

The chain uses TRBV2 and TRBJ1-1, with no clear D. Trimming took off 0 bases at V and 1 base at J, with 6 bases between the two ends. CDR3 length equals 14 residues. Germline CDR1 and CDR2: SNHLY and FYNNEI. CDR3 DNA sequence: TGTGCCAGCAGTGAAGCGCGCCAGAACACTGAAGCTTTCTTT. It is translated as CASSEARQNTEAFF.

The J gene is TRBJ2-2, the V gene TRBV6-5, with unresolved D. V was pared by 7 bases and J by 1 base, with 4 bases between. The CDR3 length is 12 residues. Looked up from germline, CDR1 is MNHEY and CDR2 is SVGAGI. The CDR3 DNA follows: TGTGCCAGCACGGGGAACACCGGGGAGCTGTTTTTT. This gives the protein CASTGNTGELFF.

The V gene is TRBV30, the J gene TRBJ1-2; a possible D gene is TRBD1 (6 bases). V lost 0 bases to trimming and J lost 5 bases, with 34 bases between them. The germline CDR1 and CDR2 sequences are GTSNPN and SVGIG (reference sequence). The CDR3 is 21 residues long. CDR3 in DNA: TGTGCCTGGAGTGTTAGGGACAAAGCCTTTGGGTCCCATTCGAACGCGTATGGCTACACCTTC. Translating gives CAWSVRDKAFGSHSNAYGYTF.

This rearrangement joins TRBV5-1 to TRBJ2-2, with a possible D match to TRBD1 (6 bases). The germline gives CDR1 SGHRS, CDR2 YFSETQ. Trimming left V 1 base short and J 6 bases short, with 13 bases between. The CDR3 is 15 residues long. CDR3 residues: CASSLIQGSAGELFF. CDR3 DNA sequence: TGCGCCAGCAGCTTGATACAGGGCAGTGCCGGGGAGCTGTTTTTT. The full variable domain, its missing parts supplied by reference TRBV5-1 and TRBJ2-2, is KAGVTQTPRYLIKTRGQQVTLSCSPISGHRSVSWYQQTPGQGLQFLFEYFSETQRNKGNFPGRFSGRQFSNSRSEMNVSTLELGDSALYLCASSLIQGSAGELFFGEGSRLTVL.

This clone showed up just a few times. The rearrangement uses TRBV5-6 and TRBJ2-7; the D is unclear. Germline V gene data show CDR1 as SGHDT and CDR2 as YYEEEE. V was pared by 2 bases and J by 3 bases, with 15 bases between. The CDR3 has 15 residues. The CDR3 region has the DNA TGTGCCAGCAGCTTCGACCCTCTGGGCCTCTACGAGCAGTACTTC. This encodes CASSFDPLGLYEQYF.

The chain recombines TRBV27 with TRBJ1-1, with 7 bases that match TRBD1. CDR1 MNHEY and CDR2 SMNVEV come from the germline V gene (reference sequence). The CDR3 is 16 amino acids. The V segment lost 3 bases and the J segment 1 base; nucleotides outside the gene matches: 8. Here the CDR3 reads CASSFRQGKTNTEAFF. CDR3 nucleotides: TGTGCCAGCAGTTTTCGACAGGGAAAGACGAACACTGAAGCTTTCTTT.

This clone appeared once. The chain recombines TRBV10-2 with TRBJ1-1; D uncertain. V lost 8 bases and J lost 1, with 11 bases in between. CDR1 and CDR2 (germline): WSHSY, SAAADI. This CDR3 region has 13 residues. CDR3 nucleotide sequence: TGCGCCAGCTTCCTACCGGGGAACACTGAAGCTTTCTTT. Translation: CASFLPGNTEAFF.

CDR3 region: CASSKQGEKSNQPQHF. The CDR3 region has the DNA TGTGCCAGTAGTAAACAGGGGGAAAAGTCCAATCAGCCCCAGCATTTT. V usage is TRBV19 and J usage is TRBJ1-5, with TRBD1 matching 8 bases. J was trimmed by 3 bases and V by 4 bases; bases with no gene match: 8. Germline CDR1 reads LNHDA; CDR2 reads SQIVND (reference sequence). The CDR3 contains 16 residues.

V and J are TRBV28 and TRBJ2-1, with 7 positions matching TRBD2. CDR1 MDHEN and CDR2 SYDVKM come from the germline V gene. The CDR3 has 17 amino acids. Unmatched junction bases numbered 12, after V lost 3 bases and J lost 4 bases. CDR3 nucleotide sequence: TGTGCCAGCAGTTTGGATTTGGCGGGAGTACCGTACAATGAGCAGTTCTTC. Encoded protein: CASSLDLAGVPYNEQFF.

This clone was detected only once. The chain is built from TRBV6-5 and TRBJ2-7; a weak D match, TRBD1 (5 bases). Per germline, CDR1 MNHEY and CDR2 SVGAGI. Trimming cost V 2 bases and J 12 bases, with 20 bases left between them. The CDR3 has 14 amino acids. The CDR3 loop is CASSYAFSTDVRYF. CDR3 sequence (DNA): TGTGCCAGCAGTTACGCGTTTTCGACAGACGTTAGGTACTTC.

J is TRBJ1-2 and V is TRBV10-1; 8 bases are a match to TRBD1. The junction had 6 bases not matched to a gene; V was cut back by 0 bases and J by 3 bases. In germline, CDR1 is WNHNN, CDR2 SYGVQD (reference sequence). CDR3 length: 16 amino acids. This chain's CDR3 is CASSESPRQGHYGYTF. The CDR3 coding sequence is TGCGCCAGCAGTGAGTCCCCGAGACAGGGGCACTATGGCTACACCTTC.

The chain recombines TRBV28 with TRBJ2-7, with 11 bases matching TRBD2. J was trimmed by 4 bases and V by 4 bases; bases with no gene match: 6. CDR1 is MDHEN, CDR2 SYDVKM, per germline. CDR3 length equals 15 residues. The CDR3 loop reads CASSSPGTSGYEQYF. The CDR3 region has the DNA TGTGCCAGCAGTTCTCCCGGGACTAGCGGTTACGAGCAGTACTTC.

The rearrangement joins TRBV25-1 to TRBJ1-2, with 7 bases that match TRBD1. This CDR3 comprises 15 residues. In germline, CDR1 is MGHDK, CDR2 SYGVNS. The J segment lost 6 bases and the V segment lost 1 base, leaving 8 bases of the junction unmatched. CDR3 coding DNA: TGTGCCAGCAGTGAATTTTTTCTGACAGGGCATGGCTACACCTTC. The encoded protein is CASSEFFLTGHGYTF.

Here the CDR3 reads CASSLGRSTDTQYF. The CDR3 nucleotides are TGCGCCAGCAGCTTGGGGAGGAGCACAGATACGCAGTATTTT. The chain couples TRBV5-1 to TRBJ2-3, with a possible D match to TRBD2 (5 bases). V gave up 0 bases and J gave up 0 bases, with 5 bases separating them. From germline, CDR1 is SGHRS and CDR2 YFSETQ. CDR3 length equals 14 residues.

V usage is TRBV29-1 and J usage is TRBJ1-2; perhaps TRBD1 as D (6 bases). Per germline, CDR1 SQVTM and CDR2 ANQGSEA. Trimming shortened V by 4 bases and J by 2 bases, and 17 bases separated the two germline ends. The CDR3 length is 15 residues. For the CDR3, the DNA is TGCAGCGTTGCTGTGGGACACCGTCCAAACTATGGCTACACCTTC. Translation gives CSVAVGHRPNYGYTF.

V usage is TRBV7-8 and J usage is TRBJ1-6; a possible D gene is TRBD1 (6 bases). Trimming cost V 0 bases and J 7 bases, with 13 bases left between them. Germline V gives CDR1 SGHVS, CDR2 FQNEAQ. CDR3 length: 16 amino acids. This CDR3 reads CASSLADRSLNSPLHF. CDR3 DNA sequence: TGTGCCAGCAGCTTAGCCGACAGGTCGCTAAATTCACCCCTCCACTTT.

This clone is a singleton in its sample. The V call is TRBV6-6, the J call TRBJ2-2, with 8 bases matching TRBD1. This CDR3 contains 15 residues. V gave up 10 bases and J gave up 4 bases; unmatched junction bases: 11. The germline V gene encodes CDR1 MNHNY and CDR2 SVGAGI (reference sequence). CDR3 loop: CATSRGQGTTGELFF. The CDR3 DNA is TGTGCCACCTCCAGGGGGCAGGGGACCACCGGGGAGCTGTTTTTT.

The chain has TRBV25-1 and TRBJ2-2; TRBD1 is a possible D gene (5 bases). Germline V CDR1 and CDR2: MGHDK, SYGVNS. V was cut by 5 bases and J by 2 bases, with 18 bases left in between. This CDR3 is built from 17 residues. The CDR3 DNA reads as TGTGCCAGCAGTCCCCGTAGAGGCAGGGTCAACACCGGGGAGCTGTTTTTT. Protein: CASSPRRGRVNTGELFF. Full variable domain (remainder filled in from reference TRBV25-1 and TRBJ2-2): EADIYQTPRYLVIGTGKKITLECSQTMGHDKMYWYQQDPGMELHLIHYSYGVNSTEKGDLSSESTVSRIRTEHFPLTLESARPSHTSQYLCASSPRRGRVNTGELFFGEGSRLTVL.

The V call is TRBV19, the J call TRBJ2-1; a weak D match, TRBD1 (6 bases). Germline V gene data show CDR1 as LNHDA and CDR2 as SQIVND (reference sequence). The CDR3 totals 15 residues. The ends were cut back, 3 bases at V and 2 bases at J, with 11 bases in the middle. CDR3 amino acids: CASSIYRDAYNEQFF. CDR3 coding DNA: TGTGCCAGTAGTATCTACAGGGATGCCTACAATGAGCAGTTCTTC.

This clone showed up just a few times. V is TRBV5-6 and J is TRBJ2-5; TRBD2 matches at 7 bases. V lost 3 bases, J lost 4 bases, and 9 bases stayed unmatched. This CDR3 comprises 15 residues. CDR1 and CDR2 from the germline V gene are SGHDT and YYEEEE. CDR3 sequence reads: CASSSTRTRRETQYF. CDR3 coding DNA: TGTGCCAGCAGCTCAACCAGGACTAGGAGAGAGACCCAGTACTTC.

The rearrangement links TRBV5-5 to TRBJ2-5, with TRBD1 identical over 7 bases. J was trimmed by 5 bases and V by 0 bases; bases with no gene match: 10. Looked up from germline, CDR1 is SGHKS and CDR2 is YYEKEE (reference sequence). The CDR3 contains 16 residues. Here the CDR3 reads CASSLGDRDVGETQYF. CDR3 coding DNA: TGTGCCAGCAGCTTGGGAGACAGGGATGTAGGGGAGACCCAGTACTTC.

The chain links TRBV10-1 to TRBJ2-6, with unresolved D. The V gene's germline CDR1 is WNHNN and CDR2 SYGVQD (reference sequence). Trimming cost V 3 bases and J 2 bases, with 8 bases left between them. CDR3 length equals 15 residues. Here the CDR3 DNA reads TGCGCCAGCAGTGAAGGAGTTGCTGGGGCCAACGTCCTGACTTTC. Translated: CASSEGVAGANVLTF.

The V and J genes are TRBV7-2 and TRBJ2-1; maybe TRBD2 (6 bases). Trimming removed 3 bases at V and 5 bases at J, with 26 bases between. This CDR3 has 19 residues. CDR1 and CDR2 from the germline V gene are SGHTA and FQGNSA. The CDR3 coding sequence is TGTGCCAGCAGCTTTCGGTTATCGGGGGATGGTTGGCGCGACAATGAGCAGTTCTTC. Translation gives CASSFRLSGDGWRDNEQFF.

The chain joins TRBV30 to TRBJ1-1; D uncertain. The CDR3 extends over 14 amino acids. Trimming removed 4 bases at V and 5 bases at J, with 17 bases between. CDR1 is GTSNPN, CDR2 SVGIG, per germline (reference sequence). In DNA form, the CDR3 reads TGTGCCTGGACCGGAACCCGATCGGGTACTGAAGCTTTCTTT. It is translated as CAWTGTRSGTEAFF.